The 14 T cell receptor beta chains below come from one sample, sequenced in a study of blood T cell repertoires in COVID-19. Assay used: immunoSEQ multiplex PCR; TCRdb lists only in-frame clones, some missing. The repertoire holds about 150,000 clones, with approximately 90% as singletons. The sequenced sample was PBMCs or T cells enriched from blood (not recorded which). The receptors here all came from a woman aged 40 to 50 who had been exposed to COVID-19.

V gene TRBV9 combines with J gene TRBJ1-6, with D possibly being TRBD1 (6 bases). Trimming stripped 3 bases from V and 8 bases from J, with 18 bases between. Per the germline V gene, CDR1 is SGDLS and CDR2 is YYNGEE. This CDR3 has 16 amino acids. CDR3 DNA sequence: TGTGCCAGCAGCGAAAGGTACAGGGTTATAGATTCACCCCTCCACTTT. Translation: CASSERYRVIDSPLHF.

This clone was detected a few times. This sequence joins TRBV5-8 and TRBJ1-5; no firm D call. The CDR3 covers 14 residues. The V gene lost 6 bases and the J gene lost 3 bases, with 13 bases spanning the gap. Germline lookup yields CDR1 SGHTS and CDR2 YDEGEE. CDR3 sequence (DNA): TGTGCCAGCACCCGCCGACAATACAATCAGCCCCAGCATTTT. Encoded protein: CASTRRQYNQPQHF.

In this sample, this clone turned up a few times. V usage is TRBV18 and J usage is TRBJ2-7, with TRBD2 identical over 10 bases. With 3 bases clipped from V and 3 bases from J, the junction kept 8 bases outside the gene matches. The CDR3 has 16 residues. The germline V gene encodes CDR1 KGHSH and CDR2 LQKENI. The CDR3 nucleotides read TGTGCCAGCTCACCGGGAGAGCGGGGGGGTGTCTACGAGCAGTACTTC. Its translation is CASSPGERGGVYEQYF.

CDR3 nucleotide sequence: TGCGCCAGCAGCTTGGCCGTAGGGGGCACTAGCACAGATACGCAGTATTTT. It is translated as CASSLAVGGTSTDTQYF. The chain uses TRBV5-1 and TRBJ2-3; 7 bases agree with TRBD1. This CDR3 is 17 amino acids long. J gave up 0 bases and V 0 bases, and 7 bases lay outside the gene matches. Germline CDR1 reads SGHRS; CDR2 reads YFSETQ.

This rearrangement joins TRBV18 to TRBJ2-3; D is perhaps TRBD2 (5 bases). This CDR3 spans 15 amino acids. Trimming took off 3 bases at V and 4 bases at J, with 14 bases between the two ends. Germline CDR1 KGHSH, CDR2 LQKENI. The CDR3 DNA is TGTGCCAGCTCACCGGAGTCGCACGGGGCAGATACGCAGTATTTT. This sequence encodes CASSPESHGADTQYF.

V is TRBV7-8 and J is TRBJ1-2; the D is unclear. The CDR3 has 14 amino acids. V was clipped by 2 bases and J by 1 base, with 8 bases between them. The germline V gene encodes CDR1 SGHVS and CDR2 FQNEAQ. CDR3 in amino acids: CASSLREGNYGYTF. As DNA, the CDR3 is TGTGCCAGCAGCTTAAGGGAGGGTAACTATGGCTACACCTTC.

This sequence joins TRBV19 and TRBJ2-5; 10 bases agree with TRBD2. Germline V CDR1 and CDR2: LNHDA, SQIVND (reference sequence). The CDR3 contains 14 residues. With V trimmed by 6 bases and J by 5 bases, 6 bases remained unmatched. The CDR3 nucleotides read TGTGCCAGTAGCCAAGCGGGAGGGCACGAGACCCAGTACTTC. Its protein is CASSQAGGHETQYF.

This chain connects TRBV28 to TRBJ2-3; TRBD1 aligns across 9 bases. V lost 10 bases, J lost 1 base, and 18 bases stayed unmatched. Germline loops: CDR1 MDHEN, CDR2 SYDVKM. The CDR3 contains 18 residues. The CDR3 reads CATRRDRGLGLGTDTQYF. Here the CDR3 DNA reads TGTGCCACACGGCGAGACAGGGGGTTAGGGTTGGGCACAGATACGCAGTATTTT. The whole variable domain, remainder taken from reference TRBV28 and TRBJ2-3, is DVKVTQSSRYLVKRTGEKVFLECVQDMDHENMFWYRQDPGLGLRLIYFSYDVKMKEKGDIPEGYSVSREKKERFSLILESASTNQTSMYLCATRRDRGLGLGTDTQYFGPGTRLTVL.

This chain links TRBV15 with TRBJ2-5, with D possibly being TRBD1 (5 bases). CDR1 is LNHNV and CDR2 is YYDKDF in the germline V gene (reference sequence). The CDR3 totals 15 residues. V was clipped by 3 bases and J by 5 bases, with 16 bases between them. The CDR3, as DNA: TGTGCCACCAGCAGCGCCATGGCAGGGCAGGAGACCCAGTACTTC. Amino acid sequence: CATSSAMAGQETQYF.

The chain recombines TRBV7-9 with TRBJ1-2; 7 bases line up with TRBD1. The CDR3 totals 14 residues. CDR1 and CDR2 from the germline V gene are SEHNR and FQNEAQ (reference sequence). J was trimmed by 3 bases and V by 3 bases; bases with no gene match: 4. CDR3 bases: TGTGCCAGCAGCTTCGGTGACAGGGACTATGGCTACACCTTC. Protein: CASSFGDRDYGYTF.

The chain joins TRBV28 to TRBJ1-5, with no clear D. This CDR3 is 14 amino acids long. Trimming removed 3 bases at V and 0 bases at J, with 6 bases between. Germline V gene sequence: CDR1 MDHEN, CDR2 SYDVKM. The CDR3 loop is CASSFTASNQPQHF. In DNA form, the CDR3 reads TGTGCCAGCAGTTTTACAGCTAGCAATCAGCCCCAGCATTTT.

CDR3 DNA sequence: TGTGCCAGCAGTTCCCCGGTAAGGGGGCGGAAGGACACCGGGGAGCTGTTTTTT. Its translation is CASSSPVRGRKDTGELFF. The chain recombines TRBV25-1 with TRBJ2-2, with 7 bases that match TRBD1. Germline V gives CDR1 MGHDK, CDR2 SYGVNS. This CDR3 spans 18 amino acids. Trimming at V came to 5 bases and at J to 3 bases, leaving 15 bases not matched to a gene. Drawing the rest from reference TRBV25-1 and TRBJ2-2, the complete variable domain is EADIYQTPRYLVIGTGKKITLECSQTMGHDKMYWYQQDPGMELHLIHYSYGVNSTEKGDLSSESTVSRIRTEHFPLTLESARPSHTSQYLCASSSPVRGRKDTGELFFGEGSRLTVL.

CDR3 in DNA: TGTGCCAGCAGTCTGACAGGGTCCAGGACTGATGAGCAGTTCTTC. Translation gives CASSLTGSRTDEQFF. The chain couples TRBV2 to TRBJ2-1; 7 bases map to TRBD1. V lost 5 bases, J lost 8 bases, and 12 bases stayed unmatched. This CDR3 comprises 15 residues. Per the germline V gene, CDR1 is SNHLY and CDR2 is FYNNEI.

J is TRBJ1-5 and V is TRBV6-1; D gene ambiguous. Germline V gene lookup returns CDR1 MNHNS and CDR2 SASEGT. V was cut by 4 bases and J by 3 bases, with 16 bases left in between. The CDR3 length is 16 residues. This CDR3 reads CASSAQHWRDNQPQHF. As DNA, the CDR3 is TGTGCCAGCAGTGCCCAACACTGGAGGGACAATCAGCCCCAGCATTTT.